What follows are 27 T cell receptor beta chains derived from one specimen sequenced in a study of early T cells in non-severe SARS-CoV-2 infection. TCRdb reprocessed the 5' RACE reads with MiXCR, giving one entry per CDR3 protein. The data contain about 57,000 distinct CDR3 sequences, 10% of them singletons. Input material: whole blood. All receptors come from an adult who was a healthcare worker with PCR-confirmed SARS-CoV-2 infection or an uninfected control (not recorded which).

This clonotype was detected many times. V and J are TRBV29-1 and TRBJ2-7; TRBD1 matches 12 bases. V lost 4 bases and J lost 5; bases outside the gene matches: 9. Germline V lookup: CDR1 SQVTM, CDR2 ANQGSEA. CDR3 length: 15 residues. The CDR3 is CSVGPGTGGNNEQYF. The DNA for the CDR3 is TGCAGCGTTGGTCCCGGGACAGGGGGCAACAACGAGCAGTACTTC.

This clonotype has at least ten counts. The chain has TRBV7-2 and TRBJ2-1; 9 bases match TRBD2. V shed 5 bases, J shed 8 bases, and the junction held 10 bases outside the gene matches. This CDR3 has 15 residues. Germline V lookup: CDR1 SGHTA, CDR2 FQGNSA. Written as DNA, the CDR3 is TGTGCCAGCAGCCCTCCGGGACTAGCTCGGGATGAGCAGTTCTTC. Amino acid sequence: CASSPPGLARDEQFF.

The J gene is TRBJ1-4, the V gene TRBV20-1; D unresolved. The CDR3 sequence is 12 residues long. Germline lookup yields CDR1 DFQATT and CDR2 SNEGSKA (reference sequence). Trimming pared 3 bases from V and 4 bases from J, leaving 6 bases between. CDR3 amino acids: CSASRINEKLFF. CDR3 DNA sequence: TGCAGTGCTAGCAGGATTAATGAAAAACTGTTTTTT.

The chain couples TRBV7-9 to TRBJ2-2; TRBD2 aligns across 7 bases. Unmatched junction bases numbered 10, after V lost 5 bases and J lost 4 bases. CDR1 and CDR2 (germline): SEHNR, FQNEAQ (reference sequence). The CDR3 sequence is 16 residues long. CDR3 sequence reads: CASSPRGRVGTGELFF. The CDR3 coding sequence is TGTGCCAGCAGCCCCCGGGGGAGGGTCGGCACCGGGGAGCTGTTTTTT.

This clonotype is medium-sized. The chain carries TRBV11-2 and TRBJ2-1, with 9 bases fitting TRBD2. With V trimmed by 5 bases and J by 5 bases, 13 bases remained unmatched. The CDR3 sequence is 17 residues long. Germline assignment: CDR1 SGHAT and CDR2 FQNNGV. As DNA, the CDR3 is TGTGCCAGCAGCACAGGGGTTCGCAGCGGGAGGAACAATGAGCAGTTCTTC. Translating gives CASSTGVRSGRNNEQFF. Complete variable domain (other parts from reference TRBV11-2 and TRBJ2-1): EAGVAQSPRYKIIEKRQSVAFWCNPISGHATLYWYQQILGQGPKLLIQFQNNGVVDDSQLPKDRFSAERLKGVDSTLKIQPAKLEDSAVYLCASSTGVRSGRNNEQFFGPGTRLTVL.

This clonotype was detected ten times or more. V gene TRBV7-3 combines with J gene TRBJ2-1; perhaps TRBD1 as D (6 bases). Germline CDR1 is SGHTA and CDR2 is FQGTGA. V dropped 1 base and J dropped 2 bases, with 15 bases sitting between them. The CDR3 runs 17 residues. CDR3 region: CASSLIGETGPYNEQFF. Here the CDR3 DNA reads TGTGCCAGCAGCTTAATAGGGGAGACAGGACCCTACAATGAGCAGTTCTTC.

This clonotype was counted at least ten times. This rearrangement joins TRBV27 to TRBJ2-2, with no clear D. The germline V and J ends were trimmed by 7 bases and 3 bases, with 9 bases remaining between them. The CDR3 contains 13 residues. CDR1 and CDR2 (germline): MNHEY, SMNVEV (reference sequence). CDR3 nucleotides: TGTGCCAGCACTCTGGGCTACACCGGGGAGCTGTTTTTT. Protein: CASTLGYTGELFF.

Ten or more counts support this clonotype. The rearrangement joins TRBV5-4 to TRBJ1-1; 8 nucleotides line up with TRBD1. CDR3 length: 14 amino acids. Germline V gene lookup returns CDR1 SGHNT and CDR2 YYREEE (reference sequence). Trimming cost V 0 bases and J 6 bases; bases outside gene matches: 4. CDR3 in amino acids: CASSLVDREPEAFF. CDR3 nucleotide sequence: TGTGCCAGCAGCTTGGTGGACAGGGAGCCTGAAGCTTTCTTT.

The CDR3 DNA sequence: TGCAGTGCCAGGGGGGGAGGAGAAAACACAGATACGCAGTATTTT. It codes for CSARGGGENTDTQYF. The chain couples TRBV20-1 to TRBJ2-3; D may be TRBD1 or TRBD2 (7 bases each). Per germline, CDR1 DFQATT and CDR2 SNEGSKA (reference sequence). V lost 6 bases and J 2 bases, leaving 18 bases between the germline ends. The CDR3 consists of 15 residues.

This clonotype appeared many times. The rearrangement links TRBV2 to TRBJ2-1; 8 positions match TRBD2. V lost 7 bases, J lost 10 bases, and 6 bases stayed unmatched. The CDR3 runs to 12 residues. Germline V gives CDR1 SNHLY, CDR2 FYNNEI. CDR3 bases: TGTGCCAGCACACGGACTAGCTCCGAGCAGTTCTTC. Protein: CASTRTSSEQFF.

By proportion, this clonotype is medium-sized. The CDR3 protein is CASSLRQGGTGELFF. The CDR3 DNA sequence: TGTGCCAGCAGTCTTAGACAGGGCGGCACCGGGGAGCTGTTTTTT. J is TRBJ2-2 and V is TRBV27, with 7 nucleotides matching TRBD1. This CDR3 is built from 15 residues. Germline V gene data show CDR1 as MNHEY and CDR2 as SMNVEV (reference sequence). With V trimmed by 5 bases and J by 4 bases, 7 bases remained unmatched.

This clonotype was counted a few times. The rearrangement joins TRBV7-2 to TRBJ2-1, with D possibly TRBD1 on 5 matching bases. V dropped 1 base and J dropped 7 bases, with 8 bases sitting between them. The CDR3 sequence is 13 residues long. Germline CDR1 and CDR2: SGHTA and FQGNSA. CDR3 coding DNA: TGTGCCAGCAGCTTAGAAAGGGGAAATGAGCAGTTCTTC. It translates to CASSLERGNEQFF.

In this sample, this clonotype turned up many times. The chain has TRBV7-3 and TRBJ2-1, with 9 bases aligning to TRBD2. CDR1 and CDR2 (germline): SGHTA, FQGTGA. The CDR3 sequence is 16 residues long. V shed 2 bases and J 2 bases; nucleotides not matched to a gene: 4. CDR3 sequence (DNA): TGTGCCAGCAGCTTATGGGCTAGCGGGGCCTACAATGAGCAGTTCTTC. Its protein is CASSLWASGAYNEQFF.

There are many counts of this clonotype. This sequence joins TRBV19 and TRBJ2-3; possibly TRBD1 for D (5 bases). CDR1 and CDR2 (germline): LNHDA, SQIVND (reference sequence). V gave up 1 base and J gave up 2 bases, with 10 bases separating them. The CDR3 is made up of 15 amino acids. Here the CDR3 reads CASSIGGLITDTQYF. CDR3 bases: TGTGCCAGTAGTATAGGGGGCCTCATCACAGATACGCAGTATTTT.

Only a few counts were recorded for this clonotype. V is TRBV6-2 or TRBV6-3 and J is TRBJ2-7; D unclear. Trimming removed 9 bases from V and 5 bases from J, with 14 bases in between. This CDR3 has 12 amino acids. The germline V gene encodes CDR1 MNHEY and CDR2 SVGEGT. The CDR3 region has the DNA TGTGCCAGTAAGCCCTCCTCGGACGAGCAGTACTTC. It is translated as CASKPSSDEQYF.

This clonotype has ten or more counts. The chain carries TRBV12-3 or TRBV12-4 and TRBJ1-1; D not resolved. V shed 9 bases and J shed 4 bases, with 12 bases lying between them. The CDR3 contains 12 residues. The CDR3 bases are TGTGCCAGTCTGTCGGGATTCACTGAAGCTTTCTTT. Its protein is CASLSGFTEAFF.

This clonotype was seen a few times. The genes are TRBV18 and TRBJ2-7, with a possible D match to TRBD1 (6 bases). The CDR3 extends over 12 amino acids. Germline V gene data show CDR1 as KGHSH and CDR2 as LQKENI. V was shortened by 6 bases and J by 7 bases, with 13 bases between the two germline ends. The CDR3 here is CASSRQDQEQYF. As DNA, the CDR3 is TGTGCCAGCTCCCGACAGGACCAGGAGCAGTACTTC. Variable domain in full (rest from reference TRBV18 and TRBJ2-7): NAGVMQNPRHLVRRRGQEARLRCSPMKGHSHVYWYRQLPEEGLKFMVYLQKENIIDESGMPKERFSAEFPKEGPSILRIQQVVRGDSAAYFCASSRQDQEQYFGPGTRLTVT.

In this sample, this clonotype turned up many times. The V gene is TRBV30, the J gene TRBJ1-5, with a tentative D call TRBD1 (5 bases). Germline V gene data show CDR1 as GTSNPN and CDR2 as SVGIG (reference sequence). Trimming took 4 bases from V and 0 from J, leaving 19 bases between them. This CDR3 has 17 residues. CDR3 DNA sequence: TGTGCCTGGACCGGGGGACGGATGAGCAATAGCAATCAGCCCCAGCATTTT. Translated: CAWTGGRMSNSNQPQHF.

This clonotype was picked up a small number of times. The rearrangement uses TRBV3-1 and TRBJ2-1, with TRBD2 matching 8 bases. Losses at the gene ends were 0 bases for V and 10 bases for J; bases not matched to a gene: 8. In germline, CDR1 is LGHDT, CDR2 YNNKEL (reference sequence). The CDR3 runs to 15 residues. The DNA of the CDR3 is TGTGCCAGCAGCCAAGATTCCGGGACTAGAAGCGAGCAGTTCTTC. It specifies CASSQDSGTRSEQFF.

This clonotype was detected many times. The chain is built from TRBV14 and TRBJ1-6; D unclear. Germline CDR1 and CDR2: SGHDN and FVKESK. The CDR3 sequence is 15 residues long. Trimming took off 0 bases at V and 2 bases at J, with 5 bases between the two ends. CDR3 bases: TGTGCCAGCAGCCAAGAATACCCCTATAATTCACCCCTCCACTTT. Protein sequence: CASSQEYPYNSPLHF.

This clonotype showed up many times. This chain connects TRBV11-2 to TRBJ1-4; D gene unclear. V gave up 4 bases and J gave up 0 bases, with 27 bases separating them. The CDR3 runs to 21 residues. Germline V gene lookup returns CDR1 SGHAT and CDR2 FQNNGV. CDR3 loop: CASSSDRNIGLIVATNEKLFF. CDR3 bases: TGTGCCAGCAGCTCCGATAGAAATATCGGACTAATAGTTGCAACTAATGAAAAACTGTTTTTT.

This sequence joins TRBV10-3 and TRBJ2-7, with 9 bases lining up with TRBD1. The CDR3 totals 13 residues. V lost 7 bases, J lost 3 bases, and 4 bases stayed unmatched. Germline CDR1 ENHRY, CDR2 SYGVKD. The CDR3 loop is CAINPGQGYEQYF. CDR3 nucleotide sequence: TGTGCCATCAACCCGGGACAGGGCTACGAGCAGTACTTC.

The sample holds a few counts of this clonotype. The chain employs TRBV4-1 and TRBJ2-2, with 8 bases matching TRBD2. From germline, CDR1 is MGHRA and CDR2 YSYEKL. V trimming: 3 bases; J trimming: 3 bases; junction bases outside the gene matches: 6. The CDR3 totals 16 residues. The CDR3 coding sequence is TGCGCCAGCAGCCAGACGACTAGCGCGGACACCGGGGAGCTGTTTTTT. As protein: CASSQTTSADTGELFF.

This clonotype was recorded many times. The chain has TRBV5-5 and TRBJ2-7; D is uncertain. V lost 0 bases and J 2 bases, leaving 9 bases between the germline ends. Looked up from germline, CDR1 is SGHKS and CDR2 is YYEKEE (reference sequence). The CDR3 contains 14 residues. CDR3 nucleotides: TGTGCCAGCAGCTTGGGCGGCGGAACCTACGAGCAGTACTTC. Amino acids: CASSLGGGTYEQYF. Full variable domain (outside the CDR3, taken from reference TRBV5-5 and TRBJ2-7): DAGVTQSPTHLIKTRGQQVTLRCSPISGHKSVSWYQQVLGQGPQFIFQYYEKEERGRGNFPDRFSARQFPNYSSELNVNALLLGDSALYLCASSLGGGTYEQYFGPGTRLTVT.

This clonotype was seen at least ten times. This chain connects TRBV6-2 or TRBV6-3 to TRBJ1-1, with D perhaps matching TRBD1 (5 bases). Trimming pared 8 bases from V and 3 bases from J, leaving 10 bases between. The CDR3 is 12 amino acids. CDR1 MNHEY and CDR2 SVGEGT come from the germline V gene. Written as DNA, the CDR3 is TGTGCCAGCCGGGACCGAGACACTGAAGCTTTCTTT. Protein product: CASRDRDTEAFF.

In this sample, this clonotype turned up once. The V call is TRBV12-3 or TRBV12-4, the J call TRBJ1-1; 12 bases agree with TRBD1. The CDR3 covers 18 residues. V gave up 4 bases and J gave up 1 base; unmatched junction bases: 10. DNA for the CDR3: TGTGCCAGCAGTTCACGGGGGACAGGGGGCGGTGCGAACACTGAAGCTTTCTTT. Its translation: CASSSRGTGGGANTEAFF.

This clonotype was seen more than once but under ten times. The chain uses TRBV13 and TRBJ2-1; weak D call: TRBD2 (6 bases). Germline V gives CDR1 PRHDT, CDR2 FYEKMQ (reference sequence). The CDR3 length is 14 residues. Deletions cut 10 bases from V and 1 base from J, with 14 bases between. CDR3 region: CATGDGGSYNEQFF. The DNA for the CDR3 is TGTGCCACGGGGGATGGGGGATCCTACAATGAGCAGTTCTTC.